Below are 18 T cell receptor beta chains sequenced from a single sample in a study of T cell responses to AZD1222 COVID-19 vaccine. Clones were sequenced by immunoSEQ multiplex PCR, and TCRdb holds only the in-frame ones, with some missing. The profile covers 110,000 or so clones, with 85% to 90% appearing a single time and approximately 10% taken by the ten largest. Sequencing was performed on peripheral blood, taken on day 0 of AZD1222 vaccination. The receptors were gathered from an adult in good health.

For this clone: Different DNA sequences within this sample yield the same CDR3. This chain connects TRBV3-1 (or the pseudogene TRBV3-2) to TRBJ2-7; D remains ambiguous. The V end was cut by 6 bases, the J end by 2 bases, with 8 bases between. There are 12 residues in the CDR3. Germline V gene sequence: CDR1 LGHDT, CDR2 YNNKEL (reference sequence). The CDR3 DNA reads as TGTGCCAGCAGTTCCGTCACCTACGAGCAGTACTTC. This sequence encodes CASSSVTYEQYF.

The V and J genes are TRBV18 and TRBJ1-4; TRBD1 aligns across 11 bases. The J segment lost 7 bases and the V segment lost 0 bases, leaving 1 base of the junction unmatched. Germline V gene sequence: CDR1 KGHSH, CDR2 LQKENI. There are 15 residues in the CDR3. The CDR3 region has the DNA TGTGCCAGCTCACCACCGGGACAGGGGGGTGAAAAACTGTTTTTT. Translating it yields CASSPPGQGGEKLFF.

The chain links TRBV7-2 to TRBJ2-3; no definite D call. The germline CDR1 and CDR2 sequences are SGHTA and FQGNSA. The CDR3 consists of 14 residues. V was pared by 3 bases and J by 1 base, with 8 bases between. In nucleotides, the CDR3 is TGTGCCAGCAGCTTGAATTCCGGCACAGATACGCAGTATTTT. Translated: CASSLNSGTDTQYF.

The chain joins TRBV6-5 to TRBJ1-2; D not resolved. The germline CDR1 and CDR2 sequences are MNHEY and SVGAGI. The CDR3 runs to 15 residues. The V and J ends lost 7 bases and 3 bases respectively, with 18 bases between them. CDR3 sequence: CASTFRTFLYYGYTF. Here the CDR3 DNA reads TGTGCCAGCACCTTTCGTACTTTTCTCTACTATGGCTACACCTTC.

This chain links TRBV7-2 with TRBJ2-7, with D possibly being TRBD1 or TRBD2 (5 bases each). The length of the CDR3 is 12 residues. Deletions cut 5 bases from V and 7 bases from J, with 12 bases between. CDR1 and CDR2 from the germline V gene are SGHTA and FQGNSA. In DNA, the CDR3 is TGTGCCAGCAGCCTTAGATGGGGGGAGCAGTACTTC. It yields the protein CASSLRWGEQYF.

The chain uses TRBV6-5 and TRBJ2-2; 7 bases are shared with TRBD2. CDR3 length: 13 residues. V gave up 7 bases and J gave up 8 bases; unmatched junction bases: 7. The germline CDR1 and CDR2 sequences are MNHEY and SVGAGI. In nucleotides, the CDR3 is TGTGCCAGCAAGGGAGGGCCAAGAGGGGAGCTGTTTTTT. Translation: CASKGGPRGELFF.

This clone was seen only once. The V gene is TRBV5-4, the J gene TRBJ2-1; 7 positions agree with TRBD1. Germline loops: CDR1 SGHNT, CDR2 YYREEE (reference sequence). This CDR3 has 13 amino acids. V trimming: 4 bases; J trimming: 4 bases; junction bases outside the gene matches: 2. DNA of the CDR3: TGTGCCAGCAGCCTGACAGGGTACAATGAGCAGTTCTTC. Its translation: CASSLTGYNEQFF.

This clone was observed a single time. The rearrangement uses TRBV10-3 and TRBJ2-3, with 9 bases aligning to TRBD2. The length of the CDR3 is 14 residues. V gave up 4 bases and J gave up 1 base; unmatched junction bases: 0. CDR1 ENHRY and CDR2 SYGVKD come from the germline V gene. For the CDR3, the DNA is TGTGCCATCAGTGTAGCGGGAGGCACAGATACGCAGTATTTT. This codes for CAISVAGGTDTQYF.

This clone was detected only once. The J gene is TRBJ1-5, the V gene TRBV28; D gene uncertain. The germline CDR1 and CDR2 sequences are MDHEN and SYDVKM. The CDR3 has 15 amino acids. V was clipped by 4 bases and J by 2 bases, with 12 bases between them. Here the CDR3 DNA reads TGTGCCAGCAGTTCAGAGATTGGGGGCAATCAGCCCCAGCATTTT. Translation gives CASSSEIGGNQPQHF.

The chain couples TRBV5-4 to TRBJ1-2; D is undetermined. Per germline, CDR1 SGHNT and CDR2 YYREEE (reference sequence). This CDR3 contains 14 residues. Between the trimmed V and J ends, which lost 0 bases and 4 bases, there was a span of 10 bases. The CDR3 nucleotides read TGTGCCAGCAGCTTGGCCGGGAAAGCCTATGGCTACACCTTC. It is translated as CASSLAGKAYGYTF.

This chain links TRBV19 with TRBJ2-1; 9 positions agree with TRBD2. The V segment lost 3 bases and the J segment 5 bases; nucleotides outside the gene matches: 5. Germline CDR1 and CDR2: LNHDA and SQIVND (reference sequence). The CDR3 extends over 15 amino acids. CDR3 loop: CASSIWQRGDNEQFF. The CDR3 region has the DNA TGTGCCAGTAGTATTTGGCAGCGGGGGGACAATGAGCAGTTCTTC.

The chain carries TRBV5-1 and TRBJ1-2; the D gene is possibly TRBD1 (5 bases). V lost 0 bases, J lost 3 bases, and 9 bases lay in between. CDR3 size: 14 residues. Looked up from germline, CDR1 is SGHRS and CDR2 is YFSETQ. The chain's CDR3 is CASSLEGRDYGYTF. The CDR3 bases are TGCGCCAGCAGCTTGGAGGGCAGGGACTATGGCTACACCTTC.

V and J are TRBV6-5 and TRBJ2-3, with D perhaps given as TRBD1 or TRBD2 (6 bases each). The CDR3 runs 13 residues. CDR1 and CDR2 (germline): MNHEY, SVGAGI. The V end was cut by 5 bases, the J end by 5 bases, with 11 bases between. CDR3 sequence (DNA): TGTGCCAGCAGTAGGGCGGGACAAGATACGCAGTATTTT. Translated, it gives CASSRAGQDTQYF.

This sequence joins TRBV28 and TRBJ2-7; 14 bases are shared with TRBD2. This CDR3 has 15 amino acids. Per germline, CDR1 MDHEN and CDR2 SYDVKM. V shed 5 bases, J shed 3 bases, and the junction held 3 bases outside the gene matches. CDR3 in DNA: TGTGCCAGCAGTATGGGGACTAGCGGGAGCTACGAGCAGTACTTC. Translated, it gives CASSMGTSGSYEQYF.

This CDR3 is CATSSPGGSSYNSPLHF. Here the CDR3 DNA reads TGTGCCACCAGCAGCCCGGGGGGCAGCTCCTATAATTCACCCCTCCACTTT. The chain has TRBV15 and TRBJ1-6, with D perhaps TRBD1 (6 bases). Germline CDR1 is LNHNV and CDR2 is YYDKDF (reference sequence). This CDR3 is built from 17 residues. The V gene lost 3 bases and the J gene lost 0 bases, with 12 bases spanning the gap.

The chain couples TRBV6-5 to TRBJ1-6; D possibly corresponds to TRBD1 (5 bases). CDR3 length: 15 residues. Germline loops: CDR1 MNHEY, CDR2 SVGAGI. The V end lost 0 bases, the J end lost 9 bases, and 12 bases lay between the germline ends. CDR3 nucleotides: TGTGCCAGCAGTTACTCTTCGGGGGTTGGTTCACCCCTCCACTTT. It encodes CASSYSSGVGSPLHF.

This sequence joins TRBV7-8 and TRBJ2-1; D ambiguous. The CDR3 spans 14 residues. Trimming stripped 5 bases from V and 0 bases from J, with 8 bases between. The germline V gene encodes CDR1 SGHVS and CDR2 FQNEAQ. The DNA for the CDR3 is TGTGCCAGCAGCGCTTTAAGCTCCTACAATGAGCAGTTCTTC. It is translated as CASSALSSYNEQFF.

The rearrangement joins TRBV10-2 to TRBJ2-2; 13 bases align to TRBD2. The CDR3 sequence is 15 residues long. Trimming took 6 bases from V and 7 from J; bases not matched to a gene: 5. Germline V gene data show CDR1 as WSHSY and CDR2 as SAAADI. The CDR3 nucleotides read TGCGCCAGCAGACTAGCGGGAGGGCCTAACGGGGAGCTGTTTTTT. It is translated as CASRLAGGPNGELFF.